Listed here are 18 T cell receptor beta chains from one sample, sequenced in a study of T-cell memory formation after mild COVID-19. TCRdb reprocessed the 5' RACE reads via MiXCR and lists one record per CDR3 protein. The sample yields about 440,000 distinct CDR3 sequences, around 20% seen once. The sample comprised PBMCs or a T cell subset sorted from them (not recorded which). The receptors here all came from an adult woman who had mild COVID-19 (a few samples of this study predate the infection). Cell type and time point are not known.

The rearrangement links TRBV12-3 or TRBV12-4 to TRBJ1-6; D is undetermined. V dropped 3 bases and J dropped 11 bases, with 11 bases sitting between them. The CDR3 covers 13 residues. The CDR3 sequence: CASSLGFSAPLHF. The CDR3 region has the DNA TGTGCCAGCAGTTTGGGGTTTTCGGCACCCCTCCACTTT.

This clonotype was detected a few times. This rearrangement joins TRBV20-1 to TRBJ1-1; no reliable D call. Germline CDR1 and CDR2: DFQATT and SNEGSKA (reference sequence). The CDR3 is 11 residues long. The V end was cut by 6 bases, the J end by 3 bases, with 8 bases between. Here the CDR3 reads CSAGLDTEAFF. For the CDR3, the DNA is TGCAGTGCAGGGTTGGACACTGAAGCTTTCTTT.

This clonotype was detected only a few times. The chain uses TRBV19 and TRBJ1-1; 9 positions match TRBD1. This CDR3 has 17 amino acids. Trimming at V came to 4 bases and at J to 3 bases, leaving 12 bases not matched to a gene. From germline, CDR1 is LNHDA and CDR2 SQIVND (reference sequence). CDR3 in DNA: TGTGCCAGTAGTAGAGGGGGACAGGGCCTAGGGGACACTGAAGCTTTCTTT. Amino acids: CASSRGGQGLGDTEAFF.

This rearrangement joins TRBV2 to TRBJ2-1; perhaps TRBD2 as D (5 bases). The V gene's germline CDR1 is SNHLY and CDR2 FYNNEI. This CDR3 has 14 amino acids. V gave up 1 base and J gave up 9 bases, with 13 bases separating them. CDR3 nucleotides: TGTGCCAGCAGTGAAGGGGTGGAGGCTGGTGAGCAGTTCTTC. Protein: CASSEGVEAGEQFF.

J is TRBJ2-3 and V is TRBV5-1; 12 bases are shared with TRBD1. V lost 7 bases and J lost 4; bases outside the gene matches: 10. The CDR3 extends over 16 amino acids. The V gene's germline CDR1 is SGHRS and CDR2 YFSETQ. Here the CDR3 reads CASSWMGQGAADTQYF. The CDR3 DNA sequence: TGCGCCAGCTCCTGGATGGGACAGGGGGCTGCAGATACGCAGTATTTT. Using reference TRBV5-1 and TRBJ2-3 for the parts outside the CDR3, the full variable domain is KAGVTQTPRYLIKTRGQQVTLSCSPISGHRSVSWYQQTPGQGLQFLFEYFSETQRNKGNFPGRFSGRQFSNSRSEMNVSTLELGDSALYLCASSWMGQGAADTQYFGPGTRLTVL.

The CDR3 loop is CASSSRTSGDSTDTQYF. As DNA, the CDR3 is TGTGCCAGCAGCTCCAGGACTAGCGGGGATAGCACAGATACGCAGTATTTT. The rearrangement uses TRBV12-3 or TRBV12-4 and TRBJ2-3; the match to TRBD2 covers 12 bases. CDR3 size: 17 residues. The V segment lost 6 bases and the J segment 0 bases; nucleotides outside the gene matches: 7.

This clonotype was recorded many times. This chain joins TRBV5-4 and TRBJ1-2, with 8 bases fitting TRBD1. Trimming cost V 4 bases and J 4 bases; bases outside gene matches: 6. The CDR3 contains 14 residues. From germline, CDR1 is SGHNT and CDR2 YYREEE (reference sequence). CDR3 sequence: CASSPGQGFYGYTF. The DNA of the CDR3 is TGTGCCAGCAGCCCCGGACAGGGATTCTATGGCTACACCTTC. The full variable domain, in which reference TRBV5-4 and TRBJ1-2 provide the parts outside the CDR3, is ETGVTQSPTHLIKTRGQQVTLRCSSQSGHNTVSWYQQALGQGPQFIFQYYREEENGRGNFPPRFSGLQFPNYSSELNVNALELDDSALYLCASSPGQGFYGYTFGSGTRLTVV.

This clonotype was observed a few times. This rearrangement joins TRBV4-3 to TRBJ2-7, with D possibly called TRBD1 or TRBD2 (5 bases each). With 4 bases removed from V and 5 bases from J, the gap between germline ends came to 18 bases. Germline lookup yields CDR1 LGHNA and CDR2 YSLEER. The CDR3 runs to 15 residues. The CDR3 here is CASSPTGTLRHEQYF. The DNA for the CDR3 is TGCGCCAGCAGCCCGACCGGGACGCTTCGCCACGAGCAGTACTTC.

The rearrangement uses TRBV4-1 and TRBJ2-1, with TRBD2 matching over 8 bases. Per germline, CDR1 MGHRA and CDR2 YSYEKL. The J segment lost 0 bases and the V segment lost 4 bases, leaving 8 bases of the junction unmatched. CDR3 length equals 17 residues. CDR3 in DNA: TGCGCCAGCAGCCCCGTTAGCGGGAAGAGCTCCTACAATGAGCAGTTCTTC. It is translated as CASSPVSGKSSYNEQFF.

The rearrangement uses TRBV6-5 and TRBJ1-5; weak D call: TRBD1 (6 bases). The germline V and J ends were trimmed by 0 bases and 11 bases, with 11 bases remaining between them. Germline assignment: CDR1 MNHEY and CDR2 SVGAGI. CDR3 size: 13 residues. The CDR3 region is CASSYSGARTQHF. Here the CDR3 DNA reads TGTGCCAGCAGTTACTCGGGGGCTCGGACCCAGCATTTT.

This chain uses TRBV20-1 with TRBJ2-7; D is tentatively TRBD1 or TRBD2 (5 bases each). The germline CDR1 and CDR2 sequences are DFQATT and SNEGSKA (reference sequence). The CDR3 extends over 15 amino acids. The V and J ends lost 3 bases and 0 bases respectively, with 15 bases between them. This CDR3 is CSASGARISSYEQYF. The CDR3 coding sequence is TGCAGTGCTAGCGGGGCGCGTATCAGCTCCTACGAGCAGTACTTC.

There are many counts of this clonotype. The rearrangement links TRBV12-3 or TRBV12-4 to TRBJ1-1, with D maybe TRBD1 (6 bases). CDR3 length equals 14 residues. V gave up 3 bases and J gave up 0 bases, with 8 bases separating them. CDR3 coding DNA: TGTGCCAGCAGTTTGGGGGCGATGAACACTGAAGCTTTCTTT. Translated, it gives CASSLGAMNTEAFF.

This clonotype was picked up a small number of times. The CDR3 DNA reads TGTGCCAGCAGTTACCCACGACACGGGGAGCTGTTTTTT. Translated: CASSYPRHGELFF. The chain is built from TRBV6-5 and TRBJ2-2; no clear D gene. The CDR3 totals 13 residues. Per the germline V gene, CDR1 is MNHEY and CDR2 is SVGAGI. Trimming took off 2 bases at V and 7 bases at J, with 8 bases between the two ends.

This clonotype was recorded a few times. This chain uses TRBV6-5 with TRBJ2-3, with 10 bases aligning to TRBD2. The length of the CDR3 is 15 residues. Germline V gene lookup returns CDR1 MNHEY and CDR2 SVGAGI. The trim removed 6 bases at V and 8 bases at J, leaving 11 bases unmatched. As DNA, the CDR3 is TGTGCCAGCAGCTCCTCTAGCGGGAGACGCGGTACGCAGTATTTT. It codes for CASSSSSGRRGTQYF.

This clonotype was seen more than once but under ten times. This sequence joins TRBV12-3 or TRBV12-4 and TRBJ2-1; D possibly matches TRBD1 or TRBD2 (5 bases each). This CDR3 contains 13 residues. Trimming shortened V by 5 bases and J by 9 bases, and 14 bases separated the two germline ends. CDR3 sequence (DNA): TGTGCCAGCAGTCCAGGGCGGGTCGGTGAGCAGTTCTTC. It yields the protein CASSPGRVGEQFF.

This clonotype was seen a few times. V gene TRBV9 combines with J gene TRBJ2-1; TRBD2 agrees at 7 bases. This CDR3 contains 17 residues. Germline CDR1 reads SGDLS; CDR2 reads YYNGEE. V lost 3 bases, J lost 3 bases, and 12 bases stayed unmatched. The CDR3 nucleotides are TGTGCCAGCAGCGGGTGGAACGGGCGGGAGATCTACAATGAGCAGTTCTTC. Translation gives CASSGWNGREIYNEQFF.

In its sample, this clonotype was seen once. The germline gene is not matched at one end of the junction; a read error may be the cause. The chain uses TRBV25-1 and TRBJ1-1; D uncertain. The CDR3 has 15 amino acids. Germline CDR1 is MGHDK and CDR2 is SYGVNS. The CDR3 DNA reads as TGTGCCAGCAGGGGTCGTATAAGTGGGGTCACTCAAGCTTTCTTT. Translated, it gives CASRGRISGVTQAFF.

The chain couples TRBV3-1 to TRBJ2-1; 9 bases fit TRBD2. The CDR3 covers 17 residues. The J segment lost 2 bases and the V segment lost 0 bases, leaving 5 bases of the junction unmatched. Germline values: CDR1 LGHDT, CDR2 YNNKEL (reference sequence). CDR3: CASSQDRGGAPYNEQFF. The CDR3 DNA reads as TGTGCCAGCAGCCAAGATCGCGGGGGGGCCCCCTACAATGAGCAGTTCTTC.